This paragraph reports one TCR beta chain. The source of the sample is a study of T cells in Graves' hyperthyroidism and ophthalmopathy. In the study overall: Peripheral blood was drawn at first diagnosis, prior to all treatment.

Researchers took RNA transcripts and amplified the TCR beta CDR3 regions from them. A set of HTBI primers served as the primers for a first-round RT-PCR of the TCR CDR3. TCRdb itself ran the multiplex PCR reads through MiXCR, one entry per CDR3 protein. The sample consists of 340,000 or so distinct CDR3 sequences, roughly 23% of them appearing once. Stable Graves' hyperthyroidism denoted no ophthalmopathy progression over 18 months. Patients between 18 and 65 years old had hyperthyroidism, newly diagnosed and lasting under 2 months. Together with thyroid ultrasound, orbital computed tomography, serum thyroxine and TRAb, clinical symptoms were used for diagnoses. Germline V gene data show CDR1 as DFQATT and CDR2 as SNEGSKA (reference sequence). The CDR3 totals 12 residues. The ends were cut back, 4 bases at V and 6 bases at J, with 13 bases in the middle.

Sequencing was performed on blood. The chain has TRBV20-1 and TRBJ2-7; D uncertain. The sequence was obtained from a woman between 50 and 59 years old with Graves' hyperthyroidism. CDR3 in amino acids: CSAMTGVGEQYF. CDR3 coding DNA: TGCAGTGCTATGACTGGGGTAGGCGAGCAGTACTTC.